The next 14 T cell receptor beta chains were all read from a single sample in a study of T cells in Graves' hyperthyroidism and ophthalmopathy. Amplified TCR beta CDR3 regions came from RNA transcripts. Primed by the HTBI set, a first-round RT-PCR was run on the TCR CDR3. Via MiXCR, TCRdb re-called the multiplex PCR reads, giving one row per CDR3 protein. The data show over 400,000 distinct CDR3 sequences, approximately 23% seen once. What was sequenced was blood. The source of these receptors is a woman in her 70s with Graves' ophthalmopathy.

This chain connects TRBV7-3 to TRBJ2-5; 7 nucleotides agree with TRBD2. The CDR3 runs 15 residues. V shed 4 bases, J shed 5 bases, and the junction held 10 bases outside the gene matches. The V gene's germline CDR1 is SGHTA and CDR2 FQGTGA. The CDR3 nucleotides are TGTGCCAGCAGCTCACGGGCGGGAGCGGGGGAGACCCAGTACTTC. This gives the protein CASSSRAGAGETQYF.

This chain links TRBV6-1 with TRBJ2-6; maybe TRBD2 (5 bases). Germline CDR1 is MNHNS and CDR2 is SASEGT. Trimming removed 6 bases at V and 2 bases at J, with 8 bases between. The CDR3 is made up of 14 amino acids. In DNA form, the CDR3 reads TGTGCCAGCAGAGGGAGAACTGGGGCCAACGTCCTGACTTTC. Translated, it gives CASRGRTGANVLTF.

This clonotype was picked up a small number of times. The chain joins TRBV9 to TRBJ1-6; unclear D gene. Trimming cost V 0 bases and J 5 bases, with 6 bases left between them. In germline, CDR1 is SGDLS, CDR2 YYNGEE. The CDR3 sequence is 14 residues long. The CDR3 DNA reads TGTGCCAGCAGCGTAGCCGGGGATAATTCACCCCTCCACTTT. Amino acid sequence: CASSVAGDNSPLHF.

This clonotype has at least ten counts. The V call is TRBV5-1, the J call TRBJ2-1; maybe TRBD1 (5 bases). Deletions cut 5 bases from V and 0 bases from J, with 12 bases between. The germline V gene has CDR1 SGHRS and CDR2 YFSETQ. This CDR3 comprises 15 residues. Here the CDR3 reads CASRLRQGSYNEQFF. For the CDR3, the DNA is TGCGCCAGCAGGCTTCGGCAGGGCTCCTACAATGAGCAGTTCTTC.

In this sample, this clonotype turned up once. The chain combines TRBV4-3 with TRBJ2-7; 8 bases are a match to TRBD1. V shed 2 bases and J 2 bases; nucleotides not matched to a gene: 14. The CDR3 has 18 amino acids. Germline CDR1 LGHNA, CDR2 YSLEER. The CDR3 coding sequence is TGCGCCAGCAGCCAATTCTCCGGGACAGGTTTCGGGGCCTACGAGCAGTACTTC. Its translation: CASSQFSGTGFGAYEQYF.

On this clonotype: At one boundary the junction diverges from the germline segment, which might be a read error. This chain links TRBV12-3 or TRBV12-4 with TRBJ2-5, with D perhaps assigned TRBD1 or TRBD2 (5 bases each). This CDR3 spans 13 amino acids. The CDR3 DNA follows: TGTGCCAGCAGTTCTCCGGGACGCGAGACGCAGTACTTC. The encoded protein is CASSSPGRETQYF.

Comment on this clonotype: This may be a read error, as it is one base from a much larger clone. The chain has TRBV12-3 or TRBV12-4 and TRBJ2-5, with 10 bases lining up with TRBD2. The CDR3 length is 14 residues. Germline trimming cut 8 bases from V and 4 bases from J; bases unmatched to any gene: 7. In DNA, the CDR3 is TGTGCCAGCGGTCAAGCGGGAGGGGGAGAGACCCAGTACTTC. Protein product: CASGQAGGGETQYF.

This clonotype was seen more than once but under ten times. The rearrangement links TRBV20-1 to TRBJ1-2; 8 bases map to TRBD1. The junction had 3 bases not matched to a gene; V was cut back by 6 bases and J by 3 bases. Looked up from germline, CDR1 is DFQATT and CDR2 is SNEGSKA (reference sequence). This CDR3 is 12 amino acids long. CDR3 protein: CSADRGYYGYTF. Written as DNA, the CDR3 is TGCAGTGCAGACAGGGGATACTATGGCTACACCTTC.

This clonotype was seen repeatedly, ten times or more. The V call is TRBV11-2, the J call TRBJ2-5; TRBD2 matches 10 bases. Germline V gene lookup returns CDR1 SGHAT and CDR2 FQNNGV. There are 17 residues in the CDR3. Trimming removed 5 bases from V and 5 bases from J; junction bases left unmatched: 14. In nucleotides, the CDR3 is TGTGCCAGCAGCCCCTTGGGACTAGCGATGTACCCTGAGACCCAGTACTTC. This sequence encodes CASSPLGLAMYPETQYF. The full variable domain, in which reference TRBV11-2 and TRBJ2-5 provide the parts outside the CDR3, is EAGVAQSPRYKIIEKRQSVAFWCNPISGHATLYWYQQILGQGPKLLIQFQNNGVVDDSQLPKDRFSAERLKGVDSTLKIQPAKLEDSAVYLCASSPLGLAMYPETQYFGPGTRLLVL.

This clonotype was seen ten or more times. J is TRBJ2-3 and V is TRBV11-1; D gene ambiguous. V was trimmed by 5 bases and J by 2 bases, leaving 14 bases between them. Germline V gene lookup returns CDR1 SGHAT and CDR2 FQDESV (reference sequence). This CDR3 spans 15 amino acids. The CDR3 nucleotides read TGTGCCAGCAGCCCCTCTGGCCTCATCACAGATACGCAGTATTTT. This gives the protein CASSPSGLITDTQYF.

This clonotype was counted many times. The chain is built from TRBV3-1 and TRBJ1-1; weak D call: TRBD1 (5 bases). The CDR3 extends over 14 amino acids. Trimming shortened V by 7 bases and J by 6 bases, and 18 bases separated the two germline ends. The germline CDR1 and CDR2 sequences are LGHDT and YNNKEL (reference sequence). The CDR3 loop reads CASTAGGPTSEAFF. The CDR3 region has the DNA TGTGCCAGCACTGCGGGGGGACCTACGTCTGAAGCTTTCTTT.

This chain joins TRBV30 and TRBJ2-1; 8 positions match TRBD1. This CDR3 has 14 amino acids. V lost 1 base and J lost 7; bases outside the gene matches: 6. Germline CDR1 GTSNPN, CDR2 SVGIG (reference sequence). Here the CDR3 reads CAWSGQGAWNEQFF. Here the CDR3 DNA reads TGTGCCTGGAGTGGGCAGGGGGCGTGGAATGAGCAGTTCTTC. The full variable domain, with the rest looked up from reference TRBV30 and TRBJ2-1, is SQTIHQWPATLVQPVGSPLSLECTVEGTSNPNLYWYRQAAGRGLQLLFYSVGIGQISSEVPQNLSASRPQDRQFILSSKKLLLSDSGFYLCAWSGQGAWNEQFFGPGTRLTVL.

This clonotype was observed once. An end of the junction differs from the germline gene, which may be a read error. The rearrangement joins TRBV3-1 to TRBJ2-5, with D perhaps matching TRBD1 or TRBD2 (5 bases each). Germline V lookup: CDR1 LGHDT, CDR2 YNNKEL (reference sequence). CDR3 size: 12 residues. CDR3 in DNA: TGTGCCAACAGCCGTTGGGGGGAGACCCAGTACTTC. It yields the protein CANSRWGETQYF.

This clonotype was seen a few times. The chain employs TRBV12-3 or TRBV12-4 and TRBJ2-3; 7 positions agree with TRBD1. The V segment lost 6 bases and the J segment 6 bases; nucleotides outside the gene matches: 3. This CDR3 has 12 residues. The CDR3 loop is CASSSTGDTQYF. The CDR3 bases are TGTGCCAGCAGCTCGACAGGGGATACGCAGTATTTT.